These 17 T cell receptor beta chains originate from one sample sequenced in a study of blood T cell repertoires in COVID-19. Produced via immunoSEQ multiplex PCR; TCRdb's table is partial and in-frame only. The sample carries tens of thousands of clones, roughly nine tenths recorded once. The specimen sequenced was peripheral blood. The receptor source for this set is a man aged 50-60 years with active COVID-19.

This chain connects TRBV18 to TRBJ2-7, with 9 bases matching TRBD2. V shed 3 bases and J 6 bases; nucleotides not matched to a gene: 15. Germline V gene sequence: CDR1 KGHSH, CDR2 LQKENI. This CDR3 spans 17 amino acids. For the CDR3, the DNA is TGTGCCAGCTCACCGTGGACGGGGCTAGCGGGAAAGCGCGAGCAGTACTTC. Amino acids: CASSPWTGLAGKREQYF. The full variable domain, in which reference TRBV18 and TRBJ2-7 provide the parts outside the CDR3, is NAGVMQNPRHLVRRRGQEARLRCSPMKGHSHVYWYRQLPEEGLKFMVYLQKENIIDESGMPKERFSAEFPKEGPSILRIQQVVRGDSAAYFCASSPWTGLAGKREQYFGPGTRLTVT.

V usage is TRBV19 and J usage is TRBJ2-3; D might be TRBD2 (6 bases). The CDR3 sequence is 17 residues long. With 5 bases removed from V and 2 bases from J, the gap between germline ends came to 20 bases. Germline CDR1 LNHDA, CDR2 SQIVND (reference sequence). The CDR3 DNA is TGTGCCAGTAGTCCGCCCCGTAGGAGGGACTTCACAGATACGCAGTATTTT. Encoded protein: CASSPPRRRDFTDTQYF. The whole variable domain, remainder taken from reference TRBV19 and TRBJ2-3, is DGGITQSPKYLFRKEGQNVTLSCEQNLNHDAMYWYRQDPGQGLRLIYYSQIVNDFQKGDIAEGYSVSREKKESFPLTVTSAQKNPTAFYLCASSPPRRRDFTDTQYFGPGTRLTVL.

The chain carries TRBV9 and TRBJ1-2; TRBD1 aligns across 8 bases. Germline assignment: CDR1 SGDLS and CDR2 YYNGEE. Trimming removed 3 bases from V and 8 bases from J; junction bases left unmatched: 9. The CDR3 sequence is 14 residues long. Written as DNA, the CDR3 is TGTGCCAGCAGCGCCCAGGACAGGGACTGGGGCTACACCTTC. Its translation is CASSAQDRDWGYTF. The entire variable domain, with the rest obtained from reference TRBV9 and TRBJ1-2, is as follows: DSGVTQTPKHLITATGQRVTLRCSPRSGDLSVYWYQQSLDQGLQFLIQYYNGEERAKGNILERFSAQQFPDLHSELNLSSLELGDSALYFCASSAQDRDWGYTFGSGTRLTVV.

This clone showed up just a few times. The chain uses TRBV28 and TRBJ2-7; tentative D call: TRBD1 (5 bases). The V gene's germline CDR1 is MDHEN and CDR2 SYDVKM. The CDR3 is 13 residues long. V lost 5 bases and J 7 bases, leaving 15 bases between the germline ends. CDR3 protein: CASSLLGVREQYF. The CDR3 coding sequence is TGTGCCAGCAGTCTTCTAGGGGTGAGGGAGCAGTACTTC. Full variable domain (missing parts from reference TRBV28 and TRBJ2-7): DVKVTQSSRYLVKRTGEKVFLECVQDMDHENMFWYRQDPGLGLRLIYFSYDVKMKEKGDIPEGYSVSREKKERFSLILESASTNQTSMYLCASSLLGVREQYFGPGTRLTVT.

The chain is built from TRBV9 and TRBJ2-3, with 9 bases lining up with TRBD2. V was pared by 3 bases and J by 1 base, with 3 bases of the junction left unmatched. Germline assignment: CDR1 SGDLS and CDR2 YYNGEE. The CDR3 extends over 15 amino acids. As DNA, the CDR3 is TGTGCCAGCAGCGCGGCGGGAGGGCGCACAGATACGCAGTATTTT. As protein: CASSAAGGRTDTQYF.

The V call is TRBV27, the J call TRBJ1-2, with 7 bases aligning to TRBD1. CDR3 length equals 17 residues. With 4 bases clipped from V and 5 bases from J, the junction kept 16 bases outside the gene matches. Germline V CDR1 and CDR2: MNHEY, SMNVEV (reference sequence). The CDR3 here is CASSSPRRDSPWYGYTF. In DNA, the CDR3 is TGTGCCAGCAGTTCCCCCCGACGGGACAGCCCTTGGTATGGCTACACCTTC.

The genes are TRBV14 and TRBJ2-1, with TRBD2 as a possible D gene (6 bases). Germline values: CDR1 SGHDN, CDR2 FVKESK. The CDR3 is 14 residues long. V was pared by 5 bases and J by 16 bases, with 24 bases between. CDR3: CASSAGGGRMRQFF. CDR3 coding DNA: TGTGCCAGCAGCGCGGGTGGAGGGAGGATGAGACAATTCTTC.

The chain recombines TRBV4-1 with TRBJ2-7; 10 bases fit TRBD2. Germline V gene sequence: CDR1 MGHRA, CDR2 YSYEKL. J gave up 2 bases and V 6 bases, and 7 bases lay outside the gene matches. There are 15 residues in the CDR3. This chain's CDR3 is CASSKAGGGAYEQYF. The CDR3 DNA reads as TGCGCCAGCAGTAAAGCGGGAGGGGGCGCCTACGAGCAGTACTTC.

This clone came up once. J is TRBJ2-5 and V is TRBV30; 7 bases map to TRBD2. Germline CDR1 and CDR2: GTSNPN and SVGIG (reference sequence). The CDR3 runs 14 residues. The junction had 5 bases not matched to a gene; V was cut back by 3 bases and J by 1 base. The CDR3: CAWSGDYIQETQYF. CDR3 bases: TGTGCCTGGAGCGGGGACTATATCCAAGAGACCCAGTACTTC. The variable domain in full, with the rest retrieved from reference TRBV30 and TRBJ2-5, is SQTIHQWPATLVQPVGSPLSLECTVEGTSNPNLYWYRQAAGRGLQLLFYSVGIGQISSEVPQNLSASRPQDRQFILSSKKLLLSDSGFYLCAWSGDYIQETQYFGPGTRLLVL.

The rearrangement uses TRBV5-6 and TRBJ2-3; D might be TRBD2 (6 bases). Germline CDR1 reads SGHDT; CDR2 reads YYEEEE. The CDR3 is 14 residues long. Trimming stripped 0 bases from V and 4 bases from J, with 9 bases between. The CDR3 sequence: CASSLDLAPDTQYF. The CDR3 nucleotides are TGTGCCAGCAGCTTGGATCTAGCGCCAGATACGCAGTATTTT.

The rearrangement joins TRBV28 to TRBJ2-1, with 7 bases lining up with TRBD2. Looked up from germline, CDR1 is MDHEN and CDR2 is SYDVKM. Losses at the gene ends were 7 bases for V and 1 base for J; bases not matched to a gene: 4. The CDR3 is 14 amino acids. For the CDR3, the DNA is TGTGCCAGCAAGGGCGGGAGTTCCTACAATGAGCAGTTCTTC. This encodes CASKGGSSYNEQFF.

V gene TRBV5-1 combines with J gene TRBJ1-1; tentative D call: TRBD1 (6 bases). V gave up 4 bases and J gave up 4 bases, with 17 bases separating them. The CDR3 has 15 amino acids. The germline V gene has CDR1 SGHRS and CDR2 YFSETQ. The CDR3 nucleotides are TGCGCCAGCAGCGGGGCCACAGGGTTCGGCACTGAAGCTTTCTTT. Translating it yields CASSGATGFGTEAFF. Filled out from reference TRBV5-1 and TRBJ1-1, the complete variable domain reads KAGVTQTPRYLIKTRGQQVTLSCSPISGHRSVSWYQQTPGQGLQFLFEYFSETQRNKGNFPGRFSGRQFSNSRSEMNVSTLELGDSALYLCASSGATGFGTEAFFGQGTRLTVV.

The rearrangement links TRBV4-3 to TRBJ2-7; D call uncertain. The CDR3 covers 14 residues. V was clipped by 0 bases and J by 7 bases, with 13 bases between them. Germline assignment: CDR1 LGHNA and CDR2 YSLEER. The CDR3: CASSQDLFTVEQYF. The DNA of the CDR3 is TGCGCCAGCAGCCAAGATCTTTTCACGGTTGAGCAGTACTTC.

This clone is categorized as large. The chain carries TRBV7-8 and TRBJ2-7; 10 bases are shared with TRBD2. CDR1 and CDR2 (germline): SGHVS, FQNEAQ. V was clipped by 5 bases and J by 4 bases; unmatched bases: 8. This CDR3 has 15 amino acids. DNA for the CDR3: TGTGCCAGCAGCCCCCGTACTAGCGGGATGTACGAGCAGTACTTC. Translating it yields CASSPRTSGMYEQYF. Filled out from reference TRBV7-8 and TRBJ2-7, the complete variable domain reads GAGVSQSPRYKVAKRGQDVALRCDPISGHVSLFWYQQALGQGPEFLTYFQNEAQLDKSGLPSDRFFAERPEGSVSTLKIQRTQQEDSAVYLCASSPRTSGMYEQYFGPGTRLTVT.

The chain has TRBV5-4 and TRBJ1-1; D perhaps matches TRBD1 (5 bases). Germline V CDR1 and CDR2: SGHNT, YYREEE (reference sequence). CDR3 length: 14 residues. V was trimmed by 1 base and J by 5 bases, leaving 12 bases between them. CDR3 DNA sequence: TGTGCCAGCAGCTTGAAGGCAGGGCATACTGAAGCTTTCTTT. It specifies CASSLKAGHTEAFF. Complete variable domain (other parts from reference TRBV5-4 and TRBJ1-1): ETGVTQSPTHLIKTRGQQVTLRCSSQSGHNTVSWYQQALGQGPQFIFQYYREEENGRGNFPPRFSGLQFPNYSSELNVNALELDDSALYLCASSLKAGHTEAFFGQGTRLTVV.

For the CDR3, the DNA is TGTGCCAGCAGCTTAGTGGCTAGCGGGAGCGGAGATACGCAGTATTTT. It yields the protein CASSLVASGSGDTQYF. The chain has TRBV7-3 and TRBJ2-3; 10 bases are shared with TRBD2. Looked up from germline, CDR1 is SGHTA and CDR2 is FQGTGA. J was trimmed by 5 bases and V by 2 bases; bases with no gene match: 7. The CDR3 is 16 amino acids.

The chain couples TRBV28 to TRBJ1-5; TRBD1 agrees at 8 bases. CDR1 is MDHEN, CDR2 SYDVKM, per germline. The junction had 4 bases not matched to a gene; V was cut back by 5 bases and J by 4 bases. The CDR3 spans 14 residues. CDR3 coding DNA: TGTGCCAGCAGTCTTGGGACAGGTAATCAGCCCCAGCATTTT. Encoded protein: CASSLGTGNQPQHF.